The 10 T cell receptor beta chains listed next were all sequenced from one sample in a study of persistence of HIV-infected CD4 T cells. Sequencing used immunoSEQ version 4 in survey mode. Sequencing was performed with immunoSEQ multiplex PCR; in TCRdb, only in-frame clones are kept and a portion is missing. The sample contains over 35,000 clones, approximately 88% of which appear only once. What these receptors recognize is not known. This nonspecific control used anti-CD3/anti-CD28 bead stimulation of CD4+ T cells. CD4+ T cells upregulating both CD40 ligand and CD69 were sorted as responding cells. The source material was CD4+ T cells sorted from PBMCs after roughly 18-hour stimulation, sampled from a patient who received antiretroviral therapy. These receptor sequences come from an adult man with HIV who was CMV-seropositive.

In nucleotides, the CDR3 is TGTGCCAGCTCACCACTTAGGACAGGGGACACTGAAGCTTTCTTT. It translates to CASSPLRTGDTEAFF. The chain uses TRBV18 and TRBJ1-1; 9 bases map to TRBD1. J lost 3 bases, V lost 1 base, and 3 bases had no gene match. The CDR3 has 15 residues. CDR1 KGHSH and CDR2 LQKENI come from the germline V gene.

This chain joins TRBV15 and TRBJ1-2; D ambiguous. Germline CDR1 and CDR2: LNHNV and YYDKDF (reference sequence). The CDR3 has 13 amino acids. V was clipped by 0 bases and J by 4 bases, with 6 bases between them. CDR3 residues: CATSREDAYGYTF. The CDR3 DNA follows: TGTGCCACCAGCAGAGAGGATGCCTATGGCTACACCTTC.

This sequence joins TRBV5-1 and TRBJ2-1, with D unresolved. The germline gives CDR1 SGHRS, CDR2 YFSETQ. The V end lost 0 bases, the J end lost 4 bases, and 11 bases lay between the germline ends. This CDR3 is built from 15 residues. The DNA for the CDR3 is TGCGCCAGCAGCTTGGATTCGTACGAGTACAATGAGCAGTTCTTC. This sequence encodes CASSLDSYEYNEQFF.

The gene calls are TRBV6-6 and TRBJ2-3, with D perhaps matching TRBD1 or TRBD2 (5 bases each). In germline, CDR1 is MNHNY, CDR2 SVGAGI (reference sequence). V gave up 2 bases and J gave up 0 bases, with 9 bases separating them. The CDR3 runs 15 residues. The CDR3 spells CASSYRGASTDTQYF. CDR3 in DNA: TGTGCCAGCAGTTACCGAGGGGCTAGCACAGATACGCAGTATTTT.

V is TRBV11-3 and J is TRBJ2-1; 14 bases map to TRBD2. V shed 5 bases and J 10 bases; nucleotides not matched to a gene: 4. In germline, CDR1 is SGHNT, CDR2 YENEEA. CDR3 length: 14 residues. CDR3 bases: TGTGCCAGCAGCCAAGGACTAGCGGGGGGAGAGCAGTTCTTC. Translating gives CASSQGLAGGEQFF.

The V call is TRBV29-1, the J call TRBJ2-3; 8 nucleotides match TRBD1. This CDR3 region has 13 residues. The junction had 8 bases not matched to a gene; V was cut back by 7 bases and J by 5 bases. Per germline, CDR1 SQVTM and CDR2 ANQGSEA. The CDR3, as DNA: TGCAGCGCCTCTGACAGGGGCATAGATACGCAGTATTTT. It yields the protein CSASDRGIDTQYF.

This clone was recorded once. The V call is TRBV5-1, the J call TRBJ1-6, with 7 bases that match TRBD1. The CDR3 is made up of 14 amino acids. Germline values: CDR1 SGHRS, CDR2 YFSETQ. V was clipped by 4 bases and J by 9 bases; unmatched bases: 7. CDR3 bases: TGCGCCAGCAGCCTAGGACAGGCCACTTCACCCCTCCACTTT. Translated: CASSLGQATSPLHF.

This rearrangement joins TRBV4-2 to TRBJ2-1; 9 bases are a match to TRBD2. Looked up from germline, CDR1 is LGHNA and CDR2 is YNFKEQ. V dropped 6 bases and J dropped 2; count of bases not matched to a gene: 11. This CDR3 contains 17 residues. CDR3 loop: CASSPEGAGGPYNEQFF. CDR3 bases: TGTGCCAGCAGTCCCGAAGGAGCGGGGGGACCCTACAATGAGCAGTTCTTC.

The chain is built from TRBV19 and TRBJ1-1; perhaps TRBD1 as D (6 bases). The CDR3 consists of 15 residues. The V gene lost 6 bases and the J gene lost 0 bases, with 14 bases spanning the gap. The germline V gene has CDR1 LNHDA and CDR2 SQIVND (reference sequence). As DNA, the CDR3 is TGTGCCAGTAGAATCTCCAGGGGCATGAACACTGAAGCTTTCTTT. It specifies CASRISRGMNTEAFF.

The chain links TRBV4-2 to TRBJ2-5; D might be TRBD2 (6 bases). The CDR3 length is 17 residues. Germline V gene data show CDR1 as LGHNA and CDR2 as YNFKEQ. Trimming took 1 base from V and 0 from J, leaving 15 bases between them. The CDR3 here is CASSQAGRDSYQETQYF. DNA of the CDR3: TGTGCCAGCAGCCAAGCGGGCCGGGACTCCTACCAAGAGACCCAGTACTTC.